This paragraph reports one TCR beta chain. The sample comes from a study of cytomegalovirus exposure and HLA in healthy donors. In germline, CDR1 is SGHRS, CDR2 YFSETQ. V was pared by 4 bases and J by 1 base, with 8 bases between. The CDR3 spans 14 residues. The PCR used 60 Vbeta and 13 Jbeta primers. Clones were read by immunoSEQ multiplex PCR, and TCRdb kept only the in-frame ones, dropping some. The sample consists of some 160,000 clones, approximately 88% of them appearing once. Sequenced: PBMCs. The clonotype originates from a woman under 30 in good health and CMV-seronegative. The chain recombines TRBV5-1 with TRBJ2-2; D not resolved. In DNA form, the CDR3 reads TGCGCCAGCAGCGGTCAGGTGAACACCGGGGAGCTGTTTTTT. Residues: CASSGQVNTGELFF.